The table lists the clone carrying this T cell receptor (beta chain) with a few counts. Its antigen is still unknown. This specimen comes from a study of T-cell reconstitution after alpha-beta-depleted transplantation in children. This CDR3 is 16 amino acids long. V lost 4 bases and J lost 7; bases outside the gene matches: 18. Germline-derived CDR1 and CDR2 are SQVTM and ANQGSEA. Preparation of the TCRbeta library involved a method that used unique molecular identifiers. In TCRdb, the PCR reads were re-called with MiXCR into one record per CDR3 protein. The sample carries 130,000 to 150,000 distinct CDR3 sequences, roughly 8.8% recorded once. Points from the study as a whole: About two months after transplant, alpha-beta T cells reportedly came from several hundred expanded graft clones. TCRbeta diversity was high at day 60 in some patients (a result of surviving recipient T cells and thymic progenitors). T-cell numbers and diversity, one year after transplant, stemmed largely from T cells that were newly produced.

This receptor was taken from a female patient younger than 10 who had a stem cell transplant for congenital amegakaryocytic thrombocytopenia, so the T cells may come from the graft donor. The V and J genes are TRBV29-1 and TRBJ2-7; 8 bases align to TRBD1. The sample was PBMCs, mostly from graft donor cells, taken 180 days after TCRalphabeta/CD19-depleted stem cell transplant. The CDR3 DNA follows: TGCAGCGTTGCGCAGTGGGTCGGACAGGGCCTGAGGGAGCAGTACTTC. Its translation is CSVAQWVGQGLREQYF.